This T cell receptor (beta chain) was sequenced in a study of cytomegalovirus exposure and HLA in healthy donors (dated 2017 in TCRdb). About the full investigation: An earlier analysis of approximately 600 of the donors reported approximately 290 Gb of sequence data and some 120 million unique TCR beta sequences from 150 million to 200 million T cells. An early release covering about 600 HLA-typed donors comprised about 290 gigabases of sequencing data and around 86 million unique TCR sequences. Of the roughly 410 genotyped donors, less than 85% were placed in the genetic ancestry cluster associated with self-reported Caucasian donors. The study aimed to test whether signatures of past pathogen exposure could be identified by cataloging public T cell receptors. Using immunosequencing, the study profiled T cell repertoires from about 610 subjects and related those repertoires to cytomegalovirus serostatus. A separate validation cohort of some 130 different subjects was used in addition to the roughly 700-subject first cohort. The study combined high-throughput TCR immunosequencing, statistical association of individual TCRs with disease status, and machine learning to predict cytomegalovirus infection status. A later analysis re-examined previously published TCR beta repertoires from 500 to 700 donors and added high-resolution HLA genotyping to investigate patterns of TCR occurrence. Rather than using new phenotypic data, the later analysis identified candidate immune exposures from TCR beta sequences and from how often those sequences occurred across donors. To decide whether each TCR beta V gene segment behaved as functional or pseudogenic, an earlier analysis of some 600 of the donors relied on high-throughput TCR beta sequencing. Alongside the repertoire data, information on donor age, sex, ethnicity and CMV serostatus was compiled. In a later genetic analysis, genome-wide SNP genotypes for 398 of the 666 donors were used, and that subset was treated as a discovery cohort. All discovery cohort repertoires had been generated on a single sequencing platform. Both class I and class II loci were covered by HLA typing, at four-digit resolution. The number of donors typed differed by locus, with about 629-630 for A, B, C, DRB1 and DQB1, 522 for DQA1, approximately 580 for DPA1, and 450 to 480 for DPB1. Roughly five DR-DQ haplotypes were handled as single units for association and clustering because linkage in the cohort was strong. On average, around 240,000 unique TCR beta nucleotide sequences were sequenced per donor among fewer than 500 genotyped donors of the cohort, with about 19% of those sequences being non-productive.

Library method: the immunoSEQ multiplex PCR assay. For the multiplex PCR, a mixture combining 60 forward primers for TCR Vbeta segments and 13 reverse primers for TCR Jbeta segments was used. The CDR3 region of rearranged TCR beta genes was amplified from genomic DNA with a multiplex PCR assay. The Illumina HiSeq System was used to sequence the amplified TCR beta libraries as 87-base-pair reads. In the original analysis: In a later analysis, some 80 million unique TCR beta chains were counted across the 500 to 850 repertoires, and some 10 million of these chains were shared by at least two donors. Raw reads were error-corrected and collapsed into unique sequences by a nearest-neighbor algorithm in which closely related sequences were merged to remove PCR and sequencing errors. CDR3 sequences were aligned to IMGT reference sequences to assign V, D and J gene segments. For a sequence to be retained, at least a six-nucleotide match to both a V gene segment and a J gene segment was required. Rearrangements were classified as productive when the CDR3 lacked stop codons and remained in frame with V and J, and all other rearrangements were classified as non-productive. CDR3 was defined according to IMGT convention as the region running from the second conserved V-encoded cysteine to the conserved J-encoded phenylalanine. In an earlier analysis of just under 600 of the donors, sequences lacking an unambiguous match to a single V gene segment were excluded. An earlier analysis of under 750 of the donors called V segments functional above 56.7% productive rearrangements and segregating when the between-donor standard deviation exceeded 5%. To diagnose cytomegalovirus status from the catalog of TCR beta chain sequences, a statistical classification framework was built. In a later analysis, V and J genes were assigned by comparing TCR nucleotide sequences against IMGT/GENE-DB human TR gene sequences. A later analysis assigned CDR3 sequences and most-parsimonious VDJ recombination scenarios with the TCRdist pipeline. In a later analysis, every TCR beta chain was defined by the combination of its CDR3 amino acid sequence and its V-gene family, and reads without a unique V-gene family were dropped. To address suspected cross-contamination and a sequencing artifact, a later analysis removed under 600 highly shared, low-generation-probability nucleotide sequences. In a later analysis, a clonal expansion index was calculated for each public chain from normalized within-repertoire ranks of inferred template counts. In a later analysis, generation probabilities were computed using a VDJ recombination model fitted to out-of-frame rearrangements, and the results were checked against IGoR. Hypergeometric tests were used in a later analysis to score TCR-TCR, TCR-HLA and TCR-CMV co-occurrence, with a repertoire-size bias correction applied to the TCR pairs. To estimate false discovery rates, a later analysis permuted the HLA or CMV assignments 20 times. In a later analysis, co-occurring TCRs were grouped using DBSCAN, and TCRdist sequence similarity was added for clustering within HLA-allele-positive subsets. Repertoires with fewer than 30,000 or more than 120,000 public chains were left out of co-occurrence clustering, as were four to six repertoires with anomalous nucleotide sharing. TCRdb obtained this table from immuneACCESS and retained in-frame rearrangements with V and J assigned. These tables miss some clones; where compared with another copy, unresolved V genes account for less than half of the shortfall, and the remainder is unexplained. V, J and clone size are taken as reported in that table, and D and trimming were inferred from the DNA itself. This sample's table contains 56,000 or so clones. Approximately 2.1% of the sample lies in the top ten.

Spanning cysteine to phenylalanine, the CDR3 consists of 16 amino acids. Left in the record is the CDR3 DNA by itself, 48 bases read in frame from the first base. CDR1 is given as SGHNT and CDR2 as YYREEE, both from the germline V gene (reference sequence). Trimming accounts for 4 bases at V and 6 bases at J, while the number of junction bases matched to no gene is 11. In the case of this clone: Its antigen has not been determined.

Results the study describes overall, beyond this receptor: Most TCR sequences were seen in very few donors, while some public TCRs were found in many individuals. CMV serostatus was the only immune exposure information available for the cohort. A total of fewer than 200 TCR beta chains were listed by the study as associated with cytomegalovirus. HLA typing was unavailable for some donors at each locus, so association tests used only the typed subset. According to a later analysis, TCR association rates differed among HLA loci, with DRB1 alleles showing the most associated TCRs and HLA-C alleles showing the fewest. A later analysis found that HLA-associated TCR beta chains were more clonally expanded and had lower generation probabilities than equally common non-associated chains. The cohort was sequenced for TCR beta chains only, and without alpha or paired-chain data the features that could be detected were limited. Some IMGT-functional V segments, including TRBV6-2 and TRBV6-3, could not be distinguished by the 87-base-pair reads and were therefore excluded. A later analysis reported that several top co-occurrence clusters appeared linked to parvovirus B19, influenza, CMV and Epstein-Barr virus. Strong co-occurrence of HLA alleles, especially DR and DQ, made assigning TCR associations to individual alleles difficult. At a false discovery rate of 0.05, a later analysis linked some 18,000 TCR beta sequences to specific HLA alleles. Compared with the roughly 700-donor mean, donors in an Asian-associated ancestry cluster had fewer N-insertions in productive TCRs, according to a later genetic analysis. In vitro tests confirmed that a few of the cytomegalovirus-associated TCR beta chains recognize cytomegalovirus antigens. Broadly in line with IMGT annotations, most TCR beta V segments showed up in productive rearrangements about 87% or about 30% of the time in an earlier analysis of under 700 of the donors. A further reported finding was that TCR beta sequences accurately predicted the HLA-A and HLA-B alleles for most subjects in the first cohort. A cluster of highly shared sequence variants was judged likely to represent a technical artifact of the sequencing pipeline. In both the original and validation cohorts, the classifier was reported to diagnose cytomegalovirus status with high specificity and sensitivity. About 15 rarely observed V segments, including chromosome 9 orphons, were excluded from the earlier analysis of a few hundred of the donors because counts were too low. The presence/absence analyses assumed that sequencing depth was roughly uniform across donors, and that assumption may not be true. Linkage disequilibrium might explain the correlated functional status among segregating V segments, but an unknown experimental factor could not be excluded. According to the authors, the approach could potentially be generalized to other disease states and immunological phenotypes. In a later genetic analysis, a missense DCLRE1C variant was associated with V-gene and J-gene trimming of TCR beta chains, and the association was replicated in an independent cohort. Most CMV-associated TCR beta chains appeared to be HLA-restricted in a later analysis, and the HLA associations seemed to be driven largely by CMV exposure.

The cohort was made up of 650 to 700 healthy bone marrow donors. All cohort members were sampled while nominally healthy, although unrecorded immune exposures were likely present. The donor was CMV seronegative and belonged to the group of several hundred seronegative cohort members. Every donor gave a peripheral blood sample, and the peripheral blood mononuclear cells from that sample were used for TCR beta sequencing. The Qiagen DNeasy Blood Extraction Kit was used to extract genomic DNA from the blood cell samples. This receptor chain uses TRBV5-4 and TRBJ2-7; 12 bases in the middle match TRBD2. The material sequenced was PBMCs. This sequence was found in a female donor in good health and CMV-seronegative. The CDR3 region reads CASSPSTSGRVSEQYF. In nucleotide form, the sequence is TGTGCCAGCAGCCCATCGACTAGCGGGAGAGTATCCGAGCAGTACTTC.